This T cell receptor beta chain was documented in a study of early T cells in non-severe SARS-CoV-2 infection. Study context: The authors sequenced bulk RNA from unsorted whole blood, leaving chains unpaired. Study observations and caveats: A preference for anti-spike CD8 responses marked VDJdb matching, which missed private and CD4 specificities.

Individually, cDNA molecules had unique molecular identifiers attached to them. Via MiXCR, TCRdb re-called the 5' RACE reads, giving one row per CDR3 protein. The sample holds 70,000 to 85,000 distinct CDR3 sequences, approximately 5% seen once. The CDR3 consists of 14 residues. The germline gives CDR1 LGHDT, CDR2 YNNKEL (reference sequence). Trimming shortened V by 0 bases and J by 7 bases, and 11 bases separated the two germline ends. This clonotype was counted at least ten times. Its antigen is undetermined. The chain carries TRBV3-1 and TRBJ2-3; no definite D call. The material sequenced was whole blood, taken at baseline. The receptor's source is an adult who was a healthcare worker with PCR-confirmed SARS-CoV-2 infection or an uninfected control (not recorded which). The CDR3 reads CASSQEARVHTQYF. DNA of the CDR3: TGTGCCAGCAGCCAAGAGGCCCGCGTGCATACGCAGTATTTT.